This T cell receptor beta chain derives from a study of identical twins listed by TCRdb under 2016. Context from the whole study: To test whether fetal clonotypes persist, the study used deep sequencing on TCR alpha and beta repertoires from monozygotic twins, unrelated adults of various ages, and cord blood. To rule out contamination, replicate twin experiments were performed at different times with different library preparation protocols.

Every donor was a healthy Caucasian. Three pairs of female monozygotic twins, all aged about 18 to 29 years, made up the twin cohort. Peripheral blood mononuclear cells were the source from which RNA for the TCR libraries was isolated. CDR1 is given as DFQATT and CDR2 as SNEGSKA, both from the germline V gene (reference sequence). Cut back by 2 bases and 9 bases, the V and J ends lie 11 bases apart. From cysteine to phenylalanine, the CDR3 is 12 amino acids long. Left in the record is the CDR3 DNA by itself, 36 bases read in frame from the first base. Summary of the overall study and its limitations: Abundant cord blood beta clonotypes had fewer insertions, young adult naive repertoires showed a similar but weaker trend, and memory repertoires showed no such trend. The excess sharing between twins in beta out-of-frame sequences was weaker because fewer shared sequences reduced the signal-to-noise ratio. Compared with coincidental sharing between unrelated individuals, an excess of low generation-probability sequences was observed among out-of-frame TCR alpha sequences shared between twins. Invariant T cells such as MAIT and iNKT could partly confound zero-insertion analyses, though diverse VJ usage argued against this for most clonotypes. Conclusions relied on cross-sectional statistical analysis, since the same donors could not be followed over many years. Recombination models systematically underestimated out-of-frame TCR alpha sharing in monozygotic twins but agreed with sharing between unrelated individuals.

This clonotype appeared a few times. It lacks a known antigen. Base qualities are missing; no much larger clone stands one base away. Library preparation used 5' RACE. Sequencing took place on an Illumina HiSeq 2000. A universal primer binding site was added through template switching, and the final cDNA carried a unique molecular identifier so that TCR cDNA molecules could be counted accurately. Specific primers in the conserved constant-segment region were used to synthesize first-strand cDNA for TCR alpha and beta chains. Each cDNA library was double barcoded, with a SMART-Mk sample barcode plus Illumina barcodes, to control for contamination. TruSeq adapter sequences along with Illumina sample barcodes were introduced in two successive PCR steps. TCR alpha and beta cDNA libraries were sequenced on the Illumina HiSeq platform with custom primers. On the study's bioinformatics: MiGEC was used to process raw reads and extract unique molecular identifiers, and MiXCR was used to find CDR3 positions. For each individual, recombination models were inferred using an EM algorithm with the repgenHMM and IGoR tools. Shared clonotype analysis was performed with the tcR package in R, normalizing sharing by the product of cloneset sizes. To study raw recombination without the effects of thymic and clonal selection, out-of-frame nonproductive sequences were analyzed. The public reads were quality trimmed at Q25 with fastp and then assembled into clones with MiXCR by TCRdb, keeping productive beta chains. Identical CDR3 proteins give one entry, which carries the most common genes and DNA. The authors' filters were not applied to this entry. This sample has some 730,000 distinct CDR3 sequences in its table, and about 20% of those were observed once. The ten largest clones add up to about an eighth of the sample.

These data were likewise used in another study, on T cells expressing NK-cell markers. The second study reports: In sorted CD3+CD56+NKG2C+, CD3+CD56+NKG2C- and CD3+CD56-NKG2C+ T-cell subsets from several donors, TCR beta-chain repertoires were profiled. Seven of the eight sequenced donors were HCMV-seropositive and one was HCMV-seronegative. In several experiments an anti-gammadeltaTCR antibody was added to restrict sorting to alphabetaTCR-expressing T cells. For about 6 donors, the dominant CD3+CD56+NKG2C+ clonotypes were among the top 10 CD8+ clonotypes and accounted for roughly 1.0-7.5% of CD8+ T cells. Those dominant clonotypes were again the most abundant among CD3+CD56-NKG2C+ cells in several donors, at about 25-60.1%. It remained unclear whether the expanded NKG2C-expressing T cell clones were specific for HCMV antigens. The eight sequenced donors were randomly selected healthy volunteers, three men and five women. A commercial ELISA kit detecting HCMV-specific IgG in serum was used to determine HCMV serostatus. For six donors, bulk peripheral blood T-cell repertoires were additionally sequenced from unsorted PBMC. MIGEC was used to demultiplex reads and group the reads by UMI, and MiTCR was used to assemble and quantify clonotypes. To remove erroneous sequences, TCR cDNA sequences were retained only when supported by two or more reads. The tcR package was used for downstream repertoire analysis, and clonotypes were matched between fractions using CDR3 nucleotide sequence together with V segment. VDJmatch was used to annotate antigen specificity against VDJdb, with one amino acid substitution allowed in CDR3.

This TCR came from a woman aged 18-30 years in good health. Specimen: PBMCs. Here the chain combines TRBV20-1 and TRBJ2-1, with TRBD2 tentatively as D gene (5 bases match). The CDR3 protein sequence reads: CSARSVGGEQFF. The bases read TGCAGTGCTAGATCGGTCGGAGGTGAGCAGTTCTTC.